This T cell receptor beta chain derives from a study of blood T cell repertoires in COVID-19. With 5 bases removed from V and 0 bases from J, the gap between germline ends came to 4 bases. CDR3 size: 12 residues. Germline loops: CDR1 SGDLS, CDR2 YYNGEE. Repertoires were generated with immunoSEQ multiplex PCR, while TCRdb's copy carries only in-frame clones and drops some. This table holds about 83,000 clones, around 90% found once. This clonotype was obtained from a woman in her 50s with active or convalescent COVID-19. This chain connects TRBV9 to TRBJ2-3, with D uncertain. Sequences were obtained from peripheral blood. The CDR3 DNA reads TGTGCCAGCAGTTCTAGCACAGATACGCAGTATTTT. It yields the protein CASSSSTDTQYF.